Listed below are T cell receptor beta chains from one sample, sequenced in a study of cytomegalovirus exposure and HLA in healthy donors. TCRdb's table, derived via immunoSEQ multiplex PCR, lists solely in-frame clones and lacks some. Among about 240,000 clones listed, 78% were seen once. The source material was PBMCs. These TCRs come from a boy aged 5-17 years in good health and CMV-seronegative. Each CDR3 is given with its conserved first and last residue. D genes are given only for firm matches. Some rows have no size entry. The others give once, few or many, or a class for an expanded clone.

len: 17; v_gene: TRBV5-4; j_gene: TRBJ2-6; abundance: .; d_gene: .; CDR3aa: CASSRTWGLGGANVLTF; CDR3nt: TGTGCCAGCAGCCGAACCTGGGGGCTAGGAGGGGCCAACGTCCTGACTTTC
len: 16; v_gene: TRBV19; j_gene: TRBJ1-4; abundance: .; d_gene: TRBD1; CDR3aa: CASSIEGKGALGKLFF; CDR3nt: TGTGCCAGTAGTATAGAGGGAAAGGGGGCCCTCGGAAAACTGTTTTTT
len: 17; v_gene: TRBV11-3; j_gene: TRBJ2-7; abundance: .; d_gene: .; CDR3aa: CASSLLQRDFLSCEQYF; CDR3nt: TGTGCCAGCAGCTTACTCCAACGGGACTTTCTCTCCTGCGAGCAGTACTTC
len: 14; v_gene: TRBV27; j_gene: TRBJ2-7; abundance: .; d_gene: .; CDR3aa: CASRPWREVYEQYF; CDR3nt: TGTGCCAGCAGACCTTGGCGGGAAGTCTACGAGCAGTACTTC
len: 15; v_gene: TRBV11-3; j_gene: TRBJ1-2; abundance: few; d_gene: TRBD1; CDR3aa: CASSLDGQGGYGYTF; CDR3nt: TGTGCCAGCAGCTTAGATGGACAGGGTGGCTATGGCTACACCTTC
len: 12; v_gene: TRBV6-1; j_gene: TRBJ1-1; abundance: .; d_gene: TRBD1; CDR3aa: CASSRGQEEAFF; CDR3nt: TGTGCCAGCAGTAGAGGACAGGAAGAAGCTTTCTTT
len: 15; v_gene: TRBV6-5; j_gene: TRBJ1-3; abundance: many; d_gene: .; CDR3aa: CASSRFGAPLNTIYF; CDR3nt: TGTGCCAGCAGCCGTTTTGGGGCCCCGCTAAACACCATATATTTT
len: 12; v_gene: TRBV6-5; j_gene: TRBJ1-1; abundance: .; d_gene: .; CDR3aa: CASSSWLTEAFF; CDR3nt: TGTGCCAGCAGCAGTTGGCTCACTGAAGCTTTCTTT
len: 14; v_gene: TRBV14; j_gene: TRBJ2-7; abundance: .; d_gene: TRBD1; CDR3aa: CASSRRDRGGEQYF; CDR3nt: TGTGCCAGCAGCCGACGCGACAGGGGGGGCGAGCAGTACTTC
len: 20; v_gene: TRBV19; j_gene: TRBJ2-7; abundance: .; d_gene: TRBD2; CDR3aa: CASSISLWASGVRPSYEQYF; CDR3nt: TGTGCCAGTAGTATTTCGCTCTGGGCTAGCGGGGTGAGACCTTCCTACGAGCAGTACTTC
len: 16; v_gene: TRBV19; j_gene: TRBJ2-3; abundance: .; d_gene: TRBD1; CDR3aa: CASSLRDRESRDTQYF; CDR3nt: TGTGCCAGTAGCCTCCGGGACAGGGAATCTCGAGATACGCAGTATTTT
len: 15; v_gene: TRBV4-1; j_gene: TRBJ2-3; abundance: .; d_gene: .; CDR3aa: CASSQVGAGTDTQYF; CDR3nt: TGCGCCAGCAGCCAAGTAGGTGCGGGCACAGATACGCAGTATTTT
len: 16; v_gene: TRBV19; j_gene: TRBJ1-5; abundance: few; d_gene: .; CDR3aa: CASSIGRVRDNQPQHF; CDR3nt: TGTGCCAGTAGTATCGGCAGGGTGCGGGACAATCAGCCCCAGCATTTT
len: 14; v_gene: TRBV5-1; j_gene: TRBJ1-1; abundance: .; d_gene: .; CDR3aa: CASSLTAVNTEAFF; CDR3nt: TGCGCCAGCAGCTTGACAGCTGTGAACACTGAAGCTTTCTTT
len: 15; v_gene: TRBV25-1; j_gene: TRBJ1-2; abundance: .; d_gene: .; CDR3aa: CASSEFRLTGNGYTF; CDR3nt: TGTGCCAGCAGTGAATTCCGGTTAACAGGGAATGGCTACACCTTC
len: 15; v_gene: TRBV7-2; j_gene: TRBJ2-5; abundance: .; d_gene: .; CDR3aa: CASSSIIGVGGTQYF; CDR3nt: TGTGCCAGCAGCTCCATAATCGGGGTTGGTGGGACCCAGTACTTC
len: 11; v_gene: TRBV20-1; j_gene: TRBJ1-1; abundance: .; d_gene: .; CDR3aa: CSGEQGTEAFF; CDR3nt: TGCAGTGGGGAGCAGGGGACTGAAGCTTTCTTT